The text below deals with one T cell receptor beta chain. This table comes from immunoSEQ multiplex PCR, and its TCRdb copy is limited to in-frame clones, with some not included. The table lists 90,000 to 120,000 clones, about 91% of them singletons. The sample originates from a study of blood T cell repertoires in COVID-19. V lost 2 bases and J 2 bases, leaving 16 bases between the germline ends. From germline, CDR1 is SGHVS and CDR2 FNYEAQ. The CDR3 contains 17 residues. The sequence came from a human donor in a cohort sampled during active COVID-19. The chain carries TRBV7-6 and TRBJ1-5; a weak D match, TRBD1 (5 bases). The sequenced sample consisted of peripheral blood. This chain's CDR3 is CASSLSMGPGGNQPQHF. The CDR3 nucleotides read TGTGCCAGCAGCTTAAGTATGGGACCGGGGGGCAATCAGCCCCAGCATTTT.